The 30 T cell receptor beta chains reported below all come from one sample, sequenced in a study of blood T cell repertoires in COVID-19. TCRdb keeps only in-frame clones here, not all; method: immunoSEQ multiplex PCR. The sample has some 200,000 clones, 70% to 85% seen once. What was sequenced was peripheral blood. The receptor set was obtained from a woman aged 80 or over with acute or convalescent COVID-19.

The chain recombines TRBV27 with TRBJ1-1; 8 bases are a match to TRBD1. The V gene end was trimmed by 3 bases and the J gene end by 5 bases; junction bases not matched to a gene: 5. The CDR3 has 14 amino acids. Germline values: CDR1 MNHEY, CDR2 SMNVEV (reference sequence). CDR3 sequence: CASSLWGQVTEAFF. In DNA form, the CDR3 reads TGTGCCAGCAGTTTGTGGGGACAGGTTACTGAAGCTTTCTTT.

This clone was seen a single time. The DNA of the CDR3 is TGTGCCAGCAGGCAACGCCGGGGAGGCGGCTATGGCTACACCTTC. Protein product: CASRQRRGGGYGYTF. The chain couples TRBV6-5 to TRBJ1-2, with D uncertain. V lost 6 bases and J lost 4, with 18 bases in between. CDR1 is MNHEY and CDR2 is SVGAGI in the germline V gene. The CDR3 sequence is 15 residues long.

The chain has TRBV7-9 and TRBJ2-7, with 7 bases matching TRBD2. Looked up from germline, CDR1 is SEHNR and CDR2 is FQNEAQ (reference sequence). The CDR3 loop spans 19 amino acids. With 2 bases clipped from V and 2 bases from J, the junction kept 18 bases outside the gene matches. CDR3 in amino acids: CASSLLTTLGRETAYEQYF. The DNA of the CDR3 is TGTGCCAGCAGCTTATTAACTACCCTCGGGCGGGAGACCGCCTACGAGCAGTACTTC.

In its sample, this clone was seen a few times. This chain connects TRBV19 to TRBJ2-1; 9 bases are a match to TRBD1. After removal of 4 bases from V and 4 bases from J, the junction contained 5 bases not matched to a gene. The CDR3 runs to 15 residues. Germline CDR1 reads LNHDA; CDR2 reads SQIVND (reference sequence). The CDR3 DNA sequence: TGTGCCAGTAGTAGGGACAGGGCGTCATACAATGAGCAGTTCTTC. Translated: CASSRDRASYNEQFF.

This clone was observed a few times. The genes are TRBV7-2 and TRBJ1-1; D unresolved. The germline V gene has CDR1 SGHTA and CDR2 FQGNSA. V was pared by 1 base and J by 10 bases, with 16 bases between. This CDR3 comprises 14 residues. CDR3 protein: CASSLERELLTAFF. The DNA for the CDR3 is TGTGCCAGCAGCTTAGAGCGGGAATTGCTGACAGCTTTCTTT.

This chain connects TRBV3-1 (or the pseudogene TRBV3-2) to TRBJ1-5; 10 nucleotides match TRBD1. Germline V gene sequence: CDR1 LGHDT, CDR2 YNNKEL (reference sequence). The V and J ends lost 6 bases and 7 bases, in that order; junction bases with no gene match: 3. The CDR3 covers 13 residues. The CDR3 sequence is CASSTTGGQPQHF. The CDR3 DNA follows: TGTGCCAGCAGTACGACAGGGGGCCAGCCCCAGCATTTT.

The chain joins TRBV5-4 to TRBJ2-1; 8 bases are shared with TRBD2. The V segment lost 4 bases and the J segment 7 bases; nucleotides outside the gene matches: 1. Per the germline V gene, CDR1 is SGHNT and CDR2 is YYREEE (reference sequence). The CDR3 sequence is 12 residues long. CDR3 in amino acids: CASSPSGNEQFF. CDR3 DNA: TGTGCCAGCAGCCCTAGCGGGAATGAGCAGTTCTTC.

This rearrangement joins TRBV7-2 to TRBJ2-1; TRBD2 matches 13 bases. With 6 bases clipped from V and 4 bases from J, the junction kept 3 bases outside the gene matches. CDR1 is SGHTA and CDR2 is FQGNSA in the germline V gene. This CDR3 is built from 15 residues. CDR3 sequence reads: CASRLGLAGYNEQFF. In DNA, the CDR3 is TGTGCCAGCAGACTGGGACTAGCGGGGTACAATGAGCAGTTCTTC.

The V call is TRBV6-1, the J call TRBJ2-2, with 14 positions matching TRBD2. Germline loops: CDR1 MNHNS, CDR2 SASEGT. This CDR3 spans 16 amino acids. J lost 7 bases, V lost 4 bases, and 5 bases had no gene match. CDR3 loop: CASSGPGTSGGGELFF. CDR3 sequence (DNA): TGTGCCAGCAGTGGCCCCGGGACTAGCGGGGGCGGGGAGCTGTTTTTT.

This chain connects TRBV12-3 or TRBV12-4 to TRBJ1-4, with TRBD1 matching 8 bases. V lost 8 bases to trimming and J lost 5 bases; unmatched junction nucleotides: 4. There are 13 residues in the CDR3. This CDR3 reads CASRDRGNEKLFF. DNA for the CDR3: TGTGCCAGCCGAGACAGGGGCAATGAAAAACTGTTTTTT.

The chain employs TRBV14 and TRBJ1-1, with D perhaps TRBD1 (5 bases). CDR3 length equals 13 residues. Trimming cost V 10 bases and J 4 bases, with 16 bases left between them. Per the germline V gene, CDR1 is SGHDN and CDR2 is FVKESK. CDR3 DNA sequence: TGTGCCACCCAGGCAGGGCAGGGCACTGAAGCTTTCTTT. Translation: CATQAGQGTEAFF. Complete variable domain (other parts from reference TRBV14 and TRBJ1-1): EAGVTQFPSHSVIEKGQTVTLRCDPISGHDNLYWYRRVMGKEIKFLLHFVKESKQDESGMPNNRFLAERTGGTYSTLKVQPAELEDSGVYFCATQAGQGTEAFFGQGTRLTVV.

The chain carries TRBV7-2 and TRBJ1-2; TRBD1 agrees at 7 bases. The J segment lost 8 bases and the V segment lost 5 bases, leaving 8 bases of the junction unmatched. CDR1 SGHTA and CDR2 FQGNSA come from the germline V gene. The CDR3 has 13 residues. The CDR3 nucleotides are TGTGCCAGCAGCCCCGGGACAGTGGGCGGCTACACCTTC. Amino acid sequence: CASSPGTVGGYTF. The complete variable domain, with remaining parts taken from reference TRBV7-2 and TRBJ1-2, reads GAGVSQSPSNKVTEKGKDVELRCDPISGHTALYWYRQSLGQGLEFLIYFQGNSAPDKSGLPSDRFSAERTGGSVSTLTIQRTQQEDSAVYLCASSPGTVGGYTFGSGTRLTVV.

The V call is TRBV7-9, the J call TRBJ2-3, with 11 nucleotides matching TRBD2. After removal of 5 bases from V and 7 bases from J, the junction contained 11 bases not matched to a gene. The CDR3 consists of 16 residues. From germline, CDR1 is SEHNR and CDR2 FQNEAQ (reference sequence). The CDR3 reads CASSRLTSGTTHTQYF. For the CDR3, the DNA is TGTGCCAGCAGCCGACTGACTAGCGGGACAACCCATACGCAGTATTTT.

The chain has TRBV5-1 and TRBJ2-7; D may be TRBD2 (6 bases). The germline gives CDR1 SGHRS, CDR2 YFSETQ. Between the trimmed V and J ends, which lost 4 bases and 0 bases, there was a span of 11 bases. The CDR3 has 14 amino acids. CDR3 amino acids: CASSRDGSSYEQYF. CDR3 in DNA: TGCGCCAGCAGCAGGGACGGGAGCTCCTACGAGCAGTACTTC.

This clone was recorded many times. This rearrangement joins TRBV11-2 to TRBJ1-1; D call uncertain. The CDR3 is made up of 15 amino acids. Germline lookup yields CDR1 SGHAT and CDR2 FQNNGV. Trimming took off 4 bases at V and 0 bases at J, with 12 bases between the two ends. The CDR3 DNA follows: TGTGCCAGCAGCTCACTAATCTTCATGAACACTGAAGCTTTCTTT. Translation: CASSSLIFMNTEAFF. The whole variable domain, remainder taken from reference TRBV11-2 and TRBJ1-1, is EAGVAQSPRYKIIEKRQSVAFWCNPISGHATLYWYQQILGQGPKLLIQFQNNGVVDDSQLPKDRFSAERLKGVDSTLKIQPAKLEDSAVYLCASSSLIFMNTEAFFGQGTRLTVV.

The gene calls are TRBV5-5 and TRBJ2-2; TRBD2 agrees at 12 bases. Germline V gene data show CDR1 as SGHKS and CDR2 as YYEKEE (reference sequence). Losses at the gene ends were 5 bases for V and 5 bases for J; bases not matched to a gene: 4. This CDR3 is built from 15 residues. The DNA of the CDR3 is TGTGCCAGCAGTCGCGGACTAGCGGGGACCGGGGAGCTGTTTTTT. Its translation: CASSRGLAGTGELFF.

V gene TRBV20-1 combines with J gene TRBJ2-5; D uncertain. V lost 6 bases to trimming and J lost 3 bases, with 8 bases between them. The CDR3 runs 11 residues. The germline V gene encodes CDR1 DFQATT and CDR2 SNEGSKA (reference sequence). The CDR3 protein is CSAAPEETQYF. In nucleotides, the CDR3 is TGCAGTGCAGCGCCCGAAGAGACCCAGTACTTC.

V and J are TRBV6-5 and TRBJ2-7, with 7 bases lining up with TRBD2. This CDR3 has 14 amino acids. Germline CDR1 and CDR2: MNHEY and SVGAGI. With 7 bases clipped from V and 2 bases from J, the junction kept 8 bases outside the gene matches. The CDR3 DNA reads as TGTGCCAGCACGGGCGGGAGTAACCCCTACGAGCAGTACTTC. This encodes CASTGGSNPYEQYF.

CDR3 coding DNA: TGTGCCAGCAGTGAGCCAGGGGGCTATGGCTACACCTTC. Residues: CASSEPGGYGYTF. The chain uses TRBV6-1 and TRBJ1-2, with TRBD1 matching over 7 bases. This CDR3 is built from 13 residues. CDR1 is MNHNS, CDR2 SASEGT, per germline. The V segment lost 3 bases and the J segment 4 bases; nucleotides outside the gene matches: 2.

This clone was seen many times. The chain joins TRBV7-2 to TRBJ1-5; TRBD1 is a possible D gene (6 bases). The CDR3 loop spans 17 amino acids. V dropped 0 bases and J dropped 2 bases, with 14 bases sitting between them. Germline CDR1 reads SGHTA; CDR2 reads FQGNSA. The CDR3 nucleotides are TGTGCCAGCAGCTTAGCGAGGGGGGGGCGAGGCAATCAGCCCCAGCATTTT. The encoded protein is CASSLARGGRGNQPQHF.

The genes are TRBV27 and TRBJ2-4, with TRBD1 matching over 7 bases. The CDR3 covers 15 residues. Germline loops: CDR1 MNHEY, CDR2 SMNVEV (reference sequence). With 5 bases clipped from V and 6 bases from J, the junction kept 10 bases outside the gene matches. The CDR3 sequence: CASSPIRQGPNIQYF. CDR3 coding DNA: TGTGCCAGCAGTCCCATACGACAGGGACCAAACATTCAGTACTTC.

This clone was counted a single time. This chain connects TRBV27 to TRBJ2-3; possibly TRBD2 for D (5 bases). Looked up from germline, CDR1 is MNHEY and CDR2 is SMNVEV (reference sequence). CDR3 length equals 16 residues. Deletions cut 7 bases from V and 5 bases from J, with 22 bases between. The CDR3, as DNA: TGTGCCAGCAACTTCGAACCGAGCCGGAGCGGAGATACGCAGTATTTT. Translating gives CASNFEPSRSGDTQYF.

A single count supports this clone. The chain combines TRBV7-8 with TRBJ1-2; the D gene is possibly TRBD1 (6 bases). Per germline, CDR1 SGHVS and CDR2 FQNEAQ. The CDR3 covers 14 residues. Trimming took off 5 bases at V and 1 base at J, with 11 bases between the two ends. CDR3 sequence: CASSARRGNYGYTF. The CDR3 DNA is TGTGCCAGCAGCGCCCGCAGGGGTAACTATGGCTACACCTTC.

The CDR3 spells CASSAQGARGYTF. The CDR3 DNA reads as TGTGCCAGCAGCGCACAGGGGGCGAGAGGCTACACCTTC. The rearrangement joins TRBV9 to TRBJ1-2, with 9 bases fitting TRBD1. V lost 3 bases to trimming and J lost 8 bases; unmatched junction nucleotides: 5. Per germline, CDR1 SGDLS and CDR2 YYNGEE. CDR3 length: 13 residues. Full variable domain (rest looked up from reference TRBV9 and TRBJ1-2): DSGVTQTPKHLITATGQRVTLRCSPRSGDLSVYWYQQSLDQGLQFLIQYYNGEERAKGNILERFSAQQFPDLHSELNLSSLELGDSALYFCASSAQGARGYTFGSGTRLTVV.

CDR3 sequence reads: CASSDSSYNEQFF. The CDR3 nucleotides are TGTGCCAGCAGTGACAGCTCCTACAATGAGCAGTTCTTC. The chain carries TRBV6-2 or TRBV6-3 and TRBJ2-1; D perhaps matches TRBD1 (5 bases). V was trimmed by 5 bases and J by 0 bases, leaving 5 bases between them. Germline-derived CDR1 and CDR2 are MNHEY and SVGEGT. The CDR3 consists of 13 residues.

V usage is TRBV6-5 and J usage is TRBJ1-1, with D perhaps TRBD1 (5 bases). With 3 bases removed from V and 0 bases from J, the gap between germline ends came to 11 bases. Germline CDR1 reads MNHEY; CDR2 reads SVGAGI. The CDR3 length is 15 residues. DNA of the CDR3: TGTGCCAGCAGTTATACCAGGGTGATGAACACTGAAGCTTTCTTT. Protein: CASSYTRVMNTEAFF.

The chain couples TRBV5-1 to TRBJ1-5; D possibly corresponds to TRBD1 (5 bases). Germline CDR1 SGHRS, CDR2 YFSETQ. The CDR3 extends over 15 amino acids. V dropped 0 bases and J dropped 3 bases, with 10 bases sitting between them. This chain's CDR3 is CASSLDGGDNQPQHF. In DNA, the CDR3 is TGCGCCAGCAGCTTGGACGGGGGAGACAATCAGCCCCAGCATTTT.

The genes are TRBV7-2 and TRBJ2-7, with 9 nucleotides matching TRBD1. The CDR3 runs to 15 residues. Trimming removed 5 bases from V and 3 bases from J; junction bases left unmatched: 8. CDR1 and CDR2 from the germline V gene are SGHTA and FQGNSA. CDR3 loop: CASSPQGTGSYEQYF. The CDR3 coding sequence is TGTGCCAGCAGCCCCCAGGGGACAGGGAGCTACGAGCAGTACTTC. The variable domain in full, completed from reference TRBV7-2 and TRBJ2-7, reads GAGVSQSPSNKVTEKGKDVELRCDPISGHTALYWYRQSLGQGLEFLIYFQGNSAPDKSGLPSDRFSAERTGGSVSTLTIQRTQQEDSAVYLCASSPQGTGSYEQYFGPGTRLTVT.

This chain joins TRBV7-2 and TRBJ2-7, with D possibly matching TRBD2 (6 bases). This CDR3 has 15 amino acids. V was clipped by 1 base and J by 6 bases, with 16 bases between them. CDR1 is SGHTA and CDR2 is FQGNSA in the germline V gene. Here the CDR3 reads CASSLVGRGRGEQYF. The CDR3 coding sequence is TGTGCCAGCAGCTTAGTAGGGCGGGGACGAGGCGAGCAGTACTTC. Looking up the rest from reference TRBV7-2 and TRBJ2-7 gives the full variable domain: GAGVSQSPSNKVTEKGKDVELRCDPISGHTALYWYRQSLGQGLEFLIYFQGNSAPDKSGLPSDRFSAERTGGSVSTLTIQRTQQEDSAVYLCASSLVGRGRGEQYFGPGTRLTVT.

The gene calls are TRBV3-1 (or the pseudogene TRBV3-2) and TRBJ2-7; the D is unclear. The length of the CDR3 is 14 residues. Trimming cost V 1 base and J 0 bases, with 7 bases left between them. Per germline, CDR1 LGHDT and CDR2 YNNKEL (reference sequence). The CDR3 DNA reads TGTGCCAGCAGCCAAGGCAGAAGCTCCTACGAGCAGTACTTC. It yields the protein CASSQGRSSYEQYF.